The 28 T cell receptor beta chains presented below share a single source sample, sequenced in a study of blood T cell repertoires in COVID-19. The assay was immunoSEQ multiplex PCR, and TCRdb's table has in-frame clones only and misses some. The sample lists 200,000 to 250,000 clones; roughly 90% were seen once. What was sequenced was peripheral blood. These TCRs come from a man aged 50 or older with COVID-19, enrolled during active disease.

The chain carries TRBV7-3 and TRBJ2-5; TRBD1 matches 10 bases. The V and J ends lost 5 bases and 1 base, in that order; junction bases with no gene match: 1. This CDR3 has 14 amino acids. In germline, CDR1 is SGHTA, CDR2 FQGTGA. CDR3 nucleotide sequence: TGTGCCAGCAGCCGGACAGGGGGCCAAGAGACCCAGTACTTC. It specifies CASSRTGGQETQYF.

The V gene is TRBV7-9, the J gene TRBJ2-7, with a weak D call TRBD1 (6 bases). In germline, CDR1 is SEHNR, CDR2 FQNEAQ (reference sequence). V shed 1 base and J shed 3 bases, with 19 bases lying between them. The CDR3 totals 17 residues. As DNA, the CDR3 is TGTGCCAGCAGCTTAGTCGCAGGGGTTTCCAGAGTCTACGAGCAGTACTTC. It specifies CASSLVAGVSRVYEQYF.

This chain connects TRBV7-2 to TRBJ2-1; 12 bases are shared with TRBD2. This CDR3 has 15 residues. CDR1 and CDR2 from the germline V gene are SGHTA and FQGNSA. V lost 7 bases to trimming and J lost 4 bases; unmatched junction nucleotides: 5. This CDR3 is CASNSGTSGYNEQFF. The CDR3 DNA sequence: TGTGCCAGCAACTCTGGGACTAGCGGGTACAATGAGCAGTTCTTC.

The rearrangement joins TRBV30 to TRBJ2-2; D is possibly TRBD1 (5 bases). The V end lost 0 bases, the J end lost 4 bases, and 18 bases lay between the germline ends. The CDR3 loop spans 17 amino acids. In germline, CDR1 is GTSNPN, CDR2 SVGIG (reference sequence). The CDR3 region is CAWSVRLGQGRTGELFF. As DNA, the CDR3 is TGTGCCTGGAGTGTACGGTTAGGGCAGGGTCGCACCGGGGAGCTGTTTTTT.

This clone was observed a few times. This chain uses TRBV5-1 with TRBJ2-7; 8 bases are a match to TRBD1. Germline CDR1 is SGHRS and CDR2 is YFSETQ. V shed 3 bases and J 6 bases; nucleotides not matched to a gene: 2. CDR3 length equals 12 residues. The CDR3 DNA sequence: TGCGCCAGCAGCTATGGACAGGGCGAGCAGTACTTC. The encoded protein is CASSYGQGEQYF.

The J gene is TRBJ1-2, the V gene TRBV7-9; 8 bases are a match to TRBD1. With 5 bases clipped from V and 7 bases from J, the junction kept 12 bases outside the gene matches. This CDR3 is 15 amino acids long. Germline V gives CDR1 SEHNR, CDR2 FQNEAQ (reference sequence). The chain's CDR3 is CASSADRGFRLGYTF. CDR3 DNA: TGTGCCAGCAGCGCAGACAGGGGTTTTCGACTTGGCTACACCTTC. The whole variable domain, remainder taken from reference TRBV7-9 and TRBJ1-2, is DTGVSQNPRHKITKRGQNVTFRCDPISEHNRLYWYRQTLGQGPEFLTYFQNEAQLEKSRLLSDRFSAERPKGSFSTLEIQRTEQGDSAMYLCASSADRGFRLGYTFGSGTRLTVV.

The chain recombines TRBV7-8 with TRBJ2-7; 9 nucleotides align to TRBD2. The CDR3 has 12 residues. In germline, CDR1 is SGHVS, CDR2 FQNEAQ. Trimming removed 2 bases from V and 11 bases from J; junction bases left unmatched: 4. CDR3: CASSLIAGDKYF. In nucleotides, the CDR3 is TGTGCCAGCAGCTTAATAGCGGGAGATAAGTACTTC.

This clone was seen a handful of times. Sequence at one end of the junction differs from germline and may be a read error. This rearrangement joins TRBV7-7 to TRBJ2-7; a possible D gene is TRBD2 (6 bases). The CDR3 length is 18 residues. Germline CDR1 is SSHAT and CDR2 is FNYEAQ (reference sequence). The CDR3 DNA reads TGTGCTAGCAGCTTATTGTGGGGACTCATCTTTAGGTCCTACGAGCAGTACTTC. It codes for CASSLLWGLIFRSYEQYF.

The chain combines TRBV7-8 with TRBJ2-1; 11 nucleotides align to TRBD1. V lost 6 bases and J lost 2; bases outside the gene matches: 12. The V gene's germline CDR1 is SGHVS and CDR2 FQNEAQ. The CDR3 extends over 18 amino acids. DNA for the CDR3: TGTGCCAGCAGTTGGACAGGGGGCCTGGGTTTACCCTACAATGAGCAGTTCTTC. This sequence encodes CASSWTGGLGLPYNEQFF.

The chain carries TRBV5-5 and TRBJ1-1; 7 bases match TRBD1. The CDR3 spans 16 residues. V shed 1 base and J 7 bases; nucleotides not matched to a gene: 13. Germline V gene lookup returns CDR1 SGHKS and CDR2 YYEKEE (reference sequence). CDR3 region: CASSLRYGQVAFEAFF. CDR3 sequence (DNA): TGTGCCAGCAGCTTGAGGTACGGACAGGTCGCTTTTGAAGCTTTCTTT.

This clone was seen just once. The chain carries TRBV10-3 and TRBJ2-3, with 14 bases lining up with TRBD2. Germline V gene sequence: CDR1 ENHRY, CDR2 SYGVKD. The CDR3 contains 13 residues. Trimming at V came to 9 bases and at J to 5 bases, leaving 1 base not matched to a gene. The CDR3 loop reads CAMGLAGEDTQYF. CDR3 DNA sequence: TGTGCCATGGGACTAGCGGGAGAAGATACGCAGTATTTT.

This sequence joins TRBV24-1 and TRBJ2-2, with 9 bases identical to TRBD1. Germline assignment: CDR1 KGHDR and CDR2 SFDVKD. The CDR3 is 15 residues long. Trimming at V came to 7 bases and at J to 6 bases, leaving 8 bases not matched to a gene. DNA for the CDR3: TGTGCCACCAGGAGGACAGGGGATAGGTCCGGGGAGCTGTTTTTT. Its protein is CATRRTGDRSGELFF.

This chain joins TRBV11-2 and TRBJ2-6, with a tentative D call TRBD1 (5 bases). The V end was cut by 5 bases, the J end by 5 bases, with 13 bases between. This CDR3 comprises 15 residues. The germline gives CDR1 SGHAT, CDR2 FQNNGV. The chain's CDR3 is CASSPRAGRANVLTF. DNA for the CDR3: TGTGCCAGCAGCCCCAGGGCAGGGAGGGCCAACGTCCTGACTTTC.

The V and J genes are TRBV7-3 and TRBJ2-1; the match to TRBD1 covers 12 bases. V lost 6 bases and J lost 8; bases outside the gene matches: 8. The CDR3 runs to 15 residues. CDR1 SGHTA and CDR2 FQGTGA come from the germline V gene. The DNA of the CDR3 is TGTGCCAGCAGTAGGGACAGGGGGCGCTTCGATGAGCAGTTCTTC. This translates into CASSRDRGRFDEQFF.

This chain's CDR3 is CATSRDFGGTEAFF. CDR3 in DNA: TGTGCCACCAGCAGAGATTTCGGGGGCACTGAAGCTTTCTTT. This chain uses TRBV15 with TRBJ1-1, with D tentatively TRBD1 (5 bases). The CDR3 is 14 residues long. From germline, CDR1 is LNHNV and CDR2 YYDKDF (reference sequence). V shed 0 bases and J shed 4 bases, with 9 bases lying between them.

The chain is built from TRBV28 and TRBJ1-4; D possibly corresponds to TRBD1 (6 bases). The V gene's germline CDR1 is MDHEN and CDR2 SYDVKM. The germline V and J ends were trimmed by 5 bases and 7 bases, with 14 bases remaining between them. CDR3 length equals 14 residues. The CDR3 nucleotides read TGTGCCAGCAGTCAGAAGGGGACACGTGAAAAACTGTTTTTT. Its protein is CASSQKGTREKLFF. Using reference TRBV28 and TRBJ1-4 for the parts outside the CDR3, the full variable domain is DVKVTQSSRYLVKRTGEKVFLECVQDMDHENMFWYRQDPGLGLRLIYFSYDVKMKEKGDIPEGYSVSREKKERFSLILESASTNQTSMYLCASSQKGTREKLFFGSGTQLSVL.

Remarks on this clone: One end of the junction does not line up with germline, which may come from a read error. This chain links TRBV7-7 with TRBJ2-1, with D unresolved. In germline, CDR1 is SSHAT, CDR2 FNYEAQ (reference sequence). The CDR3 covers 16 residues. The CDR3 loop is CASSLAHSGPYNEQFF. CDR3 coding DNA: TGTGCTAGCAGCTTAGCTCACAGTGGCCCCTACAATGAGCAGTTCTTC.

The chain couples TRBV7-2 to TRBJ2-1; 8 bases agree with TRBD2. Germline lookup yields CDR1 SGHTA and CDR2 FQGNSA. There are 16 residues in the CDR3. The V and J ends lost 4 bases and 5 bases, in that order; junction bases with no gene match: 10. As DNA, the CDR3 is TGTGCCAGCAGCTCCCTCGGGGGGGCCTCTAACAATGAGCAGTTCTTC. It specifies CASSSLGGASNNEQFF.

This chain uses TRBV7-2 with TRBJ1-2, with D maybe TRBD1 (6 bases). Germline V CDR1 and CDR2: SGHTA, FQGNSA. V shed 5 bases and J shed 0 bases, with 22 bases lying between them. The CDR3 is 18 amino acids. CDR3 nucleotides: TGTGCCAGCAGCCGGAAGGCCCCTGGACAGACTACTAACTATGGCTACACCTTC. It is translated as CASSRKAPGQTTNYGYTF.

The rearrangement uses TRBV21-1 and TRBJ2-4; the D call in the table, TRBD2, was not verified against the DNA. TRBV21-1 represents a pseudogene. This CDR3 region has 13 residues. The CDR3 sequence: CASSKAWRNIQYF. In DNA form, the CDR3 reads TGTGCCAGCAGCAAGGCCTGGCGGAACATTCAGTACTTC.

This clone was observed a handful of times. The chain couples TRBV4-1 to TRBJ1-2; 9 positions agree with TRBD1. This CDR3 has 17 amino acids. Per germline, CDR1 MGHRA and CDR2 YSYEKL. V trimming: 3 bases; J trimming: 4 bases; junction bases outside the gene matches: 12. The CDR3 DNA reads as TGCGCCAGCAGCCAGGAACAACAGGGGGCGAGCCTCTATGGCTACACCTTC. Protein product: CASSQEQQGASLYGYTF.

The CDR3 spells CASSPPGEFPGQHPGGYTF. CDR3 in DNA: TGTGCCAGCTCACCACCTGGTGAATTCCCGGGACAGCACCCTGGGGGCTACACCTTC. The rearrangement uses TRBV18 and TRBJ1-2; TRBD1 aligns across 7 bases. Trimming took 0 bases from V and 8 from J; bases not matched to a gene: 21. Germline V gene sequence: CDR1 KGHSH, CDR2 LQKENI. The CDR3 runs to 19 residues.

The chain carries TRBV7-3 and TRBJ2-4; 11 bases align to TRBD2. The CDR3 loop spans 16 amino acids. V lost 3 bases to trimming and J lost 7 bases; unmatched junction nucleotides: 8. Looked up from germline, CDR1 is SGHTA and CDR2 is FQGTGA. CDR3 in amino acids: CASSFPLAGVKNIQYF. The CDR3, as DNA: TGTGCCAGCAGCTTCCCACTAGCGGGAGTTAAGAACATTCAGTACTTC.

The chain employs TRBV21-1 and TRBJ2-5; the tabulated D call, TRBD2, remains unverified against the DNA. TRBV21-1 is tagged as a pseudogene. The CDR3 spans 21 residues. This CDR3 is CASSKAWHVPRTSVTRETQYF. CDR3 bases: TGTGCCAGCAGCAAAGCGTGGCACGTCCCAAGAACTAGCGTGACACGAGAGACCCAGTACTTC.

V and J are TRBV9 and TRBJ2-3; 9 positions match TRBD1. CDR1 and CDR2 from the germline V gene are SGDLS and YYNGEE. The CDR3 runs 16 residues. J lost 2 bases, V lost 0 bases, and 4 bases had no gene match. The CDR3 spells CASSVETGGHTDTQYF. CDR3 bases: TGTGCCAGCAGCGTAGAGACAGGGGGGCACACAGATACGCAGTATTTT.

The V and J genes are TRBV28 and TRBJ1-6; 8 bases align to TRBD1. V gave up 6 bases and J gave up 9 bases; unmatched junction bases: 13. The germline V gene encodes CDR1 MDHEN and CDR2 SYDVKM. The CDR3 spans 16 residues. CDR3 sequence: CASSLHSGGAGSPLHF. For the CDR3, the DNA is TGTGCCAGCAGCCTGCACTCAGGGGGCGCTGGTTCACCCCTCCACTTT. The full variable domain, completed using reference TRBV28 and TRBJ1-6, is DVKVTQSSRYLVKRTGEKVFLECVQDMDHENMFWYRQDPGLGLRLIYFSYDVKMKEKGDIPEGYSVSREKKERFSLILESASTNQTSMYLCASSLHSGGAGSPLHFGNGTRLTVT.

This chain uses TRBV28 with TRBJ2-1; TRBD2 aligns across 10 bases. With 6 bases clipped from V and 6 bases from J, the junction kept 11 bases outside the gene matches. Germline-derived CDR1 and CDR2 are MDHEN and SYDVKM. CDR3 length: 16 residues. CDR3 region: CASSFDRSGGGNEQFF. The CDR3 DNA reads TGTGCCAGCAGCTTCGACAGGAGCGGGGGGGGCAATGAGCAGTTCTTC.

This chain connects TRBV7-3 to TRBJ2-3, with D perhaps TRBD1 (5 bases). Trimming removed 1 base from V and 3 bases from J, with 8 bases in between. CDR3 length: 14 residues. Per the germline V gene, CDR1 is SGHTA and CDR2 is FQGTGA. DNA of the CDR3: TGTGCCAGCAGCTTAAATGCAGGGACAGATACGCAGTATTTT. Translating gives CASSLNAGTDTQYF.